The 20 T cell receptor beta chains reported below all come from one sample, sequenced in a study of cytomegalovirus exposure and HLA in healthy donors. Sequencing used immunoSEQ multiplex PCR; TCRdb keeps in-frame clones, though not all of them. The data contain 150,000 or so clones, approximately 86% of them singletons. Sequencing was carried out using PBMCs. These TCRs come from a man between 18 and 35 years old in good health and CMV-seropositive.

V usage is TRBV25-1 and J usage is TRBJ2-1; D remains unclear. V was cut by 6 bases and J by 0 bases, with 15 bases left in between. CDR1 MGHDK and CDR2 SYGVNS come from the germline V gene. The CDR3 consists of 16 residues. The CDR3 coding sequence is TGTGCCAGCAGCCGACTGTCCGAAAGCTCCTACAATGAGCAGTTCTTC. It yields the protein CASSRLSESSYNEQFF.

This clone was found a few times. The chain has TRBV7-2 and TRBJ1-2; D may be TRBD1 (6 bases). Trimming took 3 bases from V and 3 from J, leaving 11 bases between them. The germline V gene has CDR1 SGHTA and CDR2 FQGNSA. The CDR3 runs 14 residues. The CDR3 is CASSFRTDYYGYTF. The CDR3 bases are TGTGCCAGCAGCTTCCGGACAGATTACTATGGCTACACCTTC.

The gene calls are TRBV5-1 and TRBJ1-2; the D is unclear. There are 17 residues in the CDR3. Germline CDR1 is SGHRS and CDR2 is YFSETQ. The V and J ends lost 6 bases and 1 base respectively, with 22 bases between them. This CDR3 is CASNPSSGSPINYGYTF. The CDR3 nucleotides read TGCGCCAGCAACCCCTCGTCGGGTTCCCCGATTAACTATGGCTACACCTTC.

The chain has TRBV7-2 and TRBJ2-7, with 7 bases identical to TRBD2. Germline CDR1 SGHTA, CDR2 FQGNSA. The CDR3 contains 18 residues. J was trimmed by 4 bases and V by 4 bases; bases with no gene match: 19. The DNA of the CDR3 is TGTGCCAGCAGCTCACGGGACTTGGCGCACGGCGGGGGTTACGAGCAGTACTTC. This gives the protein CASSSRDLAHGGGYEQYF.

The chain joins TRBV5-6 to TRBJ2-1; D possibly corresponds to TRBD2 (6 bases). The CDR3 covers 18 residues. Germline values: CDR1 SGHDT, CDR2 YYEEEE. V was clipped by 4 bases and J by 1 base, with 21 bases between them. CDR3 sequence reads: CASSPGDFLFGSYNEQFF. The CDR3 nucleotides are TGTGCCAGCAGCCCCGGGGACTTCCTTTTTGGGTCCTACAATGAGCAGTTCTTC.

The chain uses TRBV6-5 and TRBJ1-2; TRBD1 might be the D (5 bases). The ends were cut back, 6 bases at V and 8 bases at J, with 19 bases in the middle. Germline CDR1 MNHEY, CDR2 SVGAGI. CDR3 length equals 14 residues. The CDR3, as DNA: TGTGCCAGCAGCGACAATCGGGGGGTGAGCGGCTACACCTTC. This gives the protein CASSDNRGVSGYTF.

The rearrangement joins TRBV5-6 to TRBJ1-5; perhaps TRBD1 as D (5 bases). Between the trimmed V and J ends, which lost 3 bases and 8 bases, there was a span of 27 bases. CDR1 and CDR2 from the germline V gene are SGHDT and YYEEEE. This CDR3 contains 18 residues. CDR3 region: CASSSPPGQGFPWKPQHF. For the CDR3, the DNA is TGTGCCAGCAGCTCCCCCCCCGGCCAGGGCTTTCCGTGGAAGCCCCAGCATTTT.

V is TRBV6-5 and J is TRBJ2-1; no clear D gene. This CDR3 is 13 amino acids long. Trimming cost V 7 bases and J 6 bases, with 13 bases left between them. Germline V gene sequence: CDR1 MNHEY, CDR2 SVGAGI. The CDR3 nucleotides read TGTGCCAGCACCGCCTACGACTCCAATGAGCAGTTCTTC. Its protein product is CASTAYDSNEQFF.

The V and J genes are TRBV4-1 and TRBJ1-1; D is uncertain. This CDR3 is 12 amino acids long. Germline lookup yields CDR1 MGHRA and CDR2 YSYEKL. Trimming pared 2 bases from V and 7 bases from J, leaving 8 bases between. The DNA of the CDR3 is TGCGCCAGCAGCCAATATTCCGGTGAAGCTTTCTTT. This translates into CASSQYSGEAFF.

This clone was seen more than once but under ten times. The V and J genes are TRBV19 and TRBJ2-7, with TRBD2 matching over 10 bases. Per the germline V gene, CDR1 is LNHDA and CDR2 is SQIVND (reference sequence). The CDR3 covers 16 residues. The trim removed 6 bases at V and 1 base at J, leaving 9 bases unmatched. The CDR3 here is CASRPRGLADSYEQYF. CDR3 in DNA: TGTGCCAGTAGACCGCGCGGACTAGCGGATTCCTACGAGCAGTACTTC. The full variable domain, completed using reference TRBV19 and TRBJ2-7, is DGGITQSPKYLFRKEGQNVTLSCEQNLNHDAMYWYRQDPGQGLRLIYYSQIVNDFQKGDIAEGYSVSREKKESFPLTVTSAQKNPTAFYLCASRPRGLADSYEQYFGPGTRLTVT.

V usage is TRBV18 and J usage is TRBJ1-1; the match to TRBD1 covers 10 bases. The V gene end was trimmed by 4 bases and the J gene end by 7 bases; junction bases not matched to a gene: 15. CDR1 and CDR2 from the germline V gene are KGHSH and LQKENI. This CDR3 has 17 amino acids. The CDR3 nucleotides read TGTGCCAGCTCACAACTGGGCGCCGGGACAGGGGTTAATGAAGCTTTCTTT. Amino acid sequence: CASSQLGAGTGVNEAFF.

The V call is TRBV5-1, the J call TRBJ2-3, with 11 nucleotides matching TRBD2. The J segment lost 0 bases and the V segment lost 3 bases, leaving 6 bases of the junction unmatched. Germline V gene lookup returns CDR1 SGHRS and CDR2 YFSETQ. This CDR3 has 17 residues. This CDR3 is CASSSGRTSGSTDTQYF. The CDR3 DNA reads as TGCGCCAGCAGCTCGGGCCGGACTAGCGGGAGCACAGATACGCAGTATTTT.

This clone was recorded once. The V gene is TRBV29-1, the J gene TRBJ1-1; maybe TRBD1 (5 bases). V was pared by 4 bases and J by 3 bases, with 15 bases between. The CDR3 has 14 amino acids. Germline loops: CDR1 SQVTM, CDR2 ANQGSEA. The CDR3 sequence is CSVVNQGRHTEAFF. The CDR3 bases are TGCAGCGTTGTCAACCAGGGCAGACACACTGAAGCTTTCTTT.

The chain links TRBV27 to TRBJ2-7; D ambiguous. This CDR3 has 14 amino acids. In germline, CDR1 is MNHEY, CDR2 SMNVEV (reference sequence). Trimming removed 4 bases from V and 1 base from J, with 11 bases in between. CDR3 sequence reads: CASSSASVSYEQYF. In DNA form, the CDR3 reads TGTGCCAGCAGTTCTGCCTCGGTTTCCTACGAGCAGTACTTC.

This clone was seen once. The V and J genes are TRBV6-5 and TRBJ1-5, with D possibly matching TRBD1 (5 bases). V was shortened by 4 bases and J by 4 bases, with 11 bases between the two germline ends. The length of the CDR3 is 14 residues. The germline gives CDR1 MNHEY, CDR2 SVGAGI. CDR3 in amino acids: CASSSRQSNQPQHF. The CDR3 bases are TGTGCCAGCAGTTCCCGACAGTCTAATCAGCCCCAGCATTTT.

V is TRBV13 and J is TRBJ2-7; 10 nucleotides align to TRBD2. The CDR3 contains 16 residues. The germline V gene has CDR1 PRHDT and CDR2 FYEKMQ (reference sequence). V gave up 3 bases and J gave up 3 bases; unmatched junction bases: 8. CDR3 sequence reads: CASSLDIAGGGYEQYF. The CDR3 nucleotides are TGTGCCAGCAGCTTGGATATAGCGGGAGGTGGCTACGAGCAGTACTTC.

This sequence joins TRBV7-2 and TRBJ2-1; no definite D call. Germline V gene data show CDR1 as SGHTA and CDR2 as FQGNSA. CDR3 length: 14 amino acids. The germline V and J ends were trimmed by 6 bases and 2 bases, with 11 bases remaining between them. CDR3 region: CASRYIAPYNEQFF. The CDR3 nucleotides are TGTGCCAGCAGGTATATAGCCCCCTACAATGAGCAGTTCTTC.

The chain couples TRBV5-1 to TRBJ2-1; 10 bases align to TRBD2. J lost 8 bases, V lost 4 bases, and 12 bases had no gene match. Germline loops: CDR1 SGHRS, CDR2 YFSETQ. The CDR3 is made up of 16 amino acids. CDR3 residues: CASSLAPSGGRHEQFF. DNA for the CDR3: TGCGCCAGCAGCCTGGCCCCTAGCGGGGGTCGGCATGAGCAGTTCTTC.

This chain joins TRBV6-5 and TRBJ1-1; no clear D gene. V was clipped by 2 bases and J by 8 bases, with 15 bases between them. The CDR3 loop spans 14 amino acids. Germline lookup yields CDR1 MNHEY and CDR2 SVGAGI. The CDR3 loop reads CASSYEPSGVEAFF. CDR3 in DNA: TGTGCCAGCAGTTACGAACCCTCTGGAGTAGAAGCTTTCTTT.

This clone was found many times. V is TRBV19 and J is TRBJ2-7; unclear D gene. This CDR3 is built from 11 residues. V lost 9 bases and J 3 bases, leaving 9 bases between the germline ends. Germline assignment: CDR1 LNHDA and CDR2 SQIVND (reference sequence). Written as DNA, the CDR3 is TGTGCCAGACAGAACGACTACGAGCAGTACTTC. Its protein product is CARQNDYEQYF.